These 25 T cell receptor beta chains were sequenced from one sample in a study of radiotherapy plus CTLA-4 blockade in lung cancer (dated by TCRdb to the late 2010s). The library was prepared using the immunoSEQ multiplex PCR assay. The table was pulled from immuneACCESS by TCRdb, which kept in-frame rearrangements only. Such tables lose some clones; where checked, under half of the loss comes from unresolved V genes, and the rest has no known cause. For this sample there are 80,000 to 100,000 clones; about four fifths appear just once. Of the sample, approximately 2.8% falls within the top ten clones. Sequenced material: peripheral blood, taken from a patient treated with radiotherapy plus ipilimumab. The source of these receptors is a human donor with non-small cell lung cancer who had a partial response to radiotherapy plus ipilimumab. Some clones in this sample may be carry-over from other donors' samples.

This clone has a handful of counts. The chain joins TRBV12-5 to TRBJ1-1; D is unresolved. The V and J ends lost 5 bases and 0 bases respectively, with 16 bases between them. Per germline, CDR1 LGHNT and CDR2 FRNRAP. The CDR3 spans 16 residues. This CDR3 reads CASGNPRAGLNTEAFF. CDR3 in DNA: TGTGCTAGTGGTAACCCGAGGGCGGGTCTGAACACTGAAGCTTTCTTT.

The chain links TRBV18 to TRBJ2-3; 10 nucleotides agree with TRBD1. This CDR3 region has 16 residues. V lost 1 base and J lost 4; bases outside the gene matches: 5. Germline lookup yields CDR1 KGHSH and CDR2 LQKENI. The CDR3 region is CASSPRPGQGADTQYF. The CDR3 DNA reads TGTGCCAGCTCACCACGCCCCGGACAGGGGGCAGATACGCAGTATTTT.

This chain joins TRBV5-8 and TRBJ2-7; D possibly corresponds to TRBD2 (5 bases). Per germline, CDR1 SGHTS and CDR2 YDEGEE. This CDR3 has 12 amino acids. V was clipped by 4 bases and J by 6 bases, with 11 bases between them. CDR3 residues: CASSLVRGEQYF. The CDR3 region has the DNA TGTGCCAGCAGCCTCGTACGGGGCGAGCAGTACTTC. Full variable domain (rest looked up from reference TRBV5-8 and TRBJ2-7): EAGVTQSPTHLIKTRGQQATLRCSPISGHTSVYWYQQALGLGLQFLLWYDEGEERNRGNFPPRFSGRQFPNYSSELNVNALELEDSALYLCASSLVRGEQYFGPGTRLTVT.

The V call is TRBV19, the J call TRBJ1-6, with D tentatively TRBD1 (5 bases). Germline V gives CDR1 LNHDA, CDR2 SQIVND (reference sequence). This CDR3 spans 16 amino acids. V lost 6 bases to trimming and J lost 7 bases, with 19 bases between them. The CDR3 nucleotides read TGTGCCAGTAGACTCCGGGGAGGGACTTGGAATTCACCCCTCCACTTT. Protein: CASRLRGGTWNSPLHF.

The CDR3 here is CASAGQNSYNEQFF. The CDR3 DNA follows: TGTGCCAGCGCCGGACAGAACTCCTACAATGAGCAGTTCTTC. The chain couples TRBV9 to TRBJ2-1; D is perhaps TRBD1 (6 bases). CDR1 SGDLS and CDR2 YYNGEE come from the germline V gene. Trimming shortened V by 7 bases and J by 0 bases, and 11 bases separated the two germline ends. The CDR3 loop spans 14 amino acids.

There are a few counts of this clone. V usage is TRBV13 and J usage is TRBJ2-1; D is perhaps TRBD2 (5 bases). The CDR3 covers 17 residues. CDR1 is PRHDT and CDR2 is FYEKMQ in the germline V gene (reference sequence). Trimming took 1 base from V and 1 from J, leaving 14 bases between them. The CDR3 reads CASSLVRSGRSYNEQFF. The CDR3 nucleotides are TGTGCCAGCAGCTTAGTTAGGTCGGGAAGATCCTACAATGAGCAGTTCTTC.

The genes are TRBV6-5 and TRBJ2-7, with D maybe TRBD1 (6 bases). The CDR3 is 14 amino acids. Trimming removed 2 bases from V and 4 bases from J, with 12 bases in between. Germline V lookup: CDR1 MNHEY, CDR2 SVGAGI. CDR3 loop: CASSYDRTVYEQYF. Written as DNA, the CDR3 is TGTGCCAGCAGTTACGACAGGACGGTATACGAGCAGTACTTC.

The chain employs TRBV5-8 and TRBJ2-7, with 10 bases fitting TRBD2. Germline V gene sequence: CDR1 SGHTS, CDR2 YDEGEE. The ends lost 6 bases at V and 2 bases at J; junction bases unmatched: 11. The CDR3 is made up of 16 amino acids. In nucleotides, the CDR3 is TGTGCCAGCACCCCGCGAGCGGGAGGGTCTCCCTACGAGCAGTACTTC. Protein: CASTPRAGGSPYEQYF.

V is TRBV7-8 and J is TRBJ2-3; no clear D. Trimming took 2 bases from V and 4 from J, leaving 10 bases between them. This CDR3 contains 14 residues. Germline V gives CDR1 SGHVS, CDR2 FQNEAQ. CDR3 in amino acids: CASSLRRRSDTQYF. The CDR3 DNA sequence: TGTGCCAGCAGCTTAAGGAGACGGTCAGATACGCAGTATTTT.

The chain links TRBV18 to TRBJ1-2, with 7 bases fitting TRBD1. This CDR3 has 15 amino acids. Germline V CDR1 and CDR2: KGHSH, LQKENI. With 3 bases clipped from V and 1 base from J, the junction kept 5 bases outside the gene matches. CDR3 protein: CASSPRDSVNYGYTF. Here the CDR3 DNA reads TGTGCCAGCTCACCTCGGGACAGCGTTAACTATGGCTACACCTTC.

The V and J genes are TRBV21-1 and TRBJ2-7; the table's D gene call, TRBD1, was not cross checked with the DNA. TRBV21-1 is recorded as a pseudogene. CDR3 length: 15 amino acids. CDR3: CASSKVSQGFYEQYF. CDR3 sequence (DNA): TGTGCCAGCAGCAAAGTCAGTCAGGGGTTCTACGAGCAGTACTTC.

This clone came up once. Different DNA sequences within this sample yield the same CDR3. The CDR3 here is CASSHELGLQETQYF. In DNA form, the CDR3 reads TGTGCCAGCAGCCACGAACTCGGGTTACAAGAGACCCAGTACTTC. The rearrangement uses TRBV5-4 and TRBJ2-5; no definite D call. V shed 4 bases and J shed 2 bases, with 15 bases lying between them. Germline CDR1 is SGHNT and CDR2 is YYREEE (reference sequence). The CDR3 length is 15 residues.

The CDR3 protein is CSVEERGATQYF. The DNA for the CDR3 is TGCAGCGTTGAAGAACGAGGAGCGACCCAGTACTTC. The rearrangement joins TRBV29-1 to TRBJ2-5; D is ambiguous. This CDR3 contains 12 residues. From germline, CDR1 is SQVTM and CDR2 ANQGSEA. Trimming removed 0 bases from V and 7 bases from J, with 9 bases in between.

The chain combines TRBV7-2 with TRBJ1-4, with D possibly being TRBD1 (5 bases). V gave up 5 bases and J gave up 4 bases, with 14 bases separating them. From germline, CDR1 is SGHTA and CDR2 FQGNSA. The CDR3 length is 15 residues. The CDR3 region is CASSRSTGGNEKLFF. The DNA of the CDR3 is TGTGCCAGCAGCCGATCAACAGGTGGTAATGAAAAACTGTTTTTT. Filled out from reference TRBV7-2 and TRBJ1-4, the complete variable domain reads GAGVSQSPSNKVTEKGKDVELRCDPISGHTALYWYRQSLGQGLEFLIYFQGNSAPDKSGLPSDRFSAERTGGSVSTLTIQRTQQEDSAVYLCASSRSTGGNEKLFFGSGTQLSVL.

This chain connects TRBV2 to TRBJ1-1; 12 bases fit TRBD1. Trimming cost V 8 bases and J 2 bases; bases outside gene matches: 12. CDR3 size: 17 residues. Germline values: CDR1 SNHLY, CDR2 FYNNEI. The CDR3 sequence: CASPGQGARMENTEAFF. The CDR3 DNA is TGTGCCAGCCCGGGACAGGGGGCGCGGATGGAAAACACTGAAGCTTTCTTT.

Only one count was recorded for this clone. The chain combines TRBV15 with TRBJ1-2; the match to TRBD1 covers 7 bases. This CDR3 comprises 15 residues. Per the germline V gene, CDR1 is LNHNV and CDR2 is YYDKDF (reference sequence). After removal of 1 base from V and 6 bases from J, the junction contained 8 bases not matched to a gene. CDR3 residues: CATSRGRQGVDGYTF. CDR3 DNA: TGTGCCACCAGCAGAGGAAGACAGGGAGTCGATGGCTACACCTTC.

The chain carries TRBV30 and TRBJ1-5; unclear D gene. Germline V CDR1 and CDR2: GTSNPN, SVGIG (reference sequence). The CDR3 totals 13 residues. The V and J ends lost 5 bases and 0 bases respectively, with 8 bases between them. In DNA, the CDR3 is TGTGCCTGGGGAGTCGGTAGCAATCAGCCCCAGCATTTT. Protein product: CAWGVGSNQPQHF.

This chain uses TRBV5-4 with TRBJ2-3, with D uncertain. V lost 2 bases and J lost 6, with 10 bases in between. Germline-derived CDR1 and CDR2 are SGHNT and YYREEE (reference sequence). This CDR3 spans 13 amino acids. In DNA form, the CDR3 reads TGTGCCAGCAGCTTCTCCGCCGAGGATACGCAGTATTTT. Protein product: CASSFSAEDTQYF.

The V and J genes are TRBV2 and TRBJ2-3, with D possibly being TRBD2 (6 bases). The V end was cut by 6 bases, the J end by 10 bases, with 14 bases between. The CDR3 is made up of 12 amino acids. Germline V lookup: CDR1 SNHLY, CDR2 FYNNEI. The CDR3 region has the DNA TGTGCCAGCAGATCACCTTGGGGGGCGCAGTATTTT. It specifies CASRSPWGAQYF.

In DNA form, the CDR3 reads TGTGCCAGCTCAAGAGACAGGGACGGGGAGCTGTTTTTT. As protein: CASSRDRDGELFF. The chain links TRBV18 to TRBJ2-2; 7 bases are shared with TRBD1. Germline CDR1 and CDR2: KGHSH and LQKENI. V trimming: 5 bases; J trimming: 7 bases; junction bases outside the gene matches: 4. The CDR3 is made up of 13 amino acids.

This clone was recorded a few times. The chain employs TRBV18 and TRBJ1-5; possible D gene TRBD1, 5 bases. The CDR3 is 15 amino acids. The germline CDR1 and CDR2 sequences are KGHSH and LQKENI. The V gene lost 3 bases and the J gene lost 6 bases, with 15 bases spanning the gap. DNA of the CDR3: TGTGCCAGCTCACCCTTTCAGGGATTCGGTCAGCCCCAGCATTTT. This gives the protein CASSPFQGFGQPQHF.

This clone was counted a few times. The chain uses TRBV5-1 and TRBJ2-7, with D possibly being TRBD1 (6 bases). V shed 4 bases and J shed 7 bases, with 18 bases lying between them. Per germline, CDR1 SGHRS and CDR2 YFSETQ. CDR3 length: 14 amino acids. CDR3 sequence reads: CASSPLGTRAEQYF. CDR3 sequence (DNA): TGCGCCAGCAGCCCCCTCGGGACACGGGCGGAGCAGTACTTC.

The chain uses TRBV7-2 and TRBJ2-3; 13 nucleotides agree with TRBD2. Germline V gives CDR1 SGHTA, CDR2 FQGNSA. This CDR3 has 17 amino acids. J gave up 7 bases and V 3 bases, and 10 bases lay outside the gene matches. DNA of the CDR3: TGTGCCAGCAGCTTGTCTGGACTAGCGGGGGCTGTGAATACGCAGTATTTT. As protein: CASSLSGLAGAVNTQYF.

V gene TRBV28 combines with J gene TRBJ2-3; TRBD2 matches 7 bases. Trimming at V came to 3 bases and at J to 2 bases, leaving 8 bases not matched to a gene. CDR3 length equals 16 residues. The V gene's germline CDR1 is MDHEN and CDR2 SYDVKM. CDR3 in amino acids: CASSFRIAGHTDTQYF. CDR3 nucleotides: TGTGCCAGCAGTTTTCGAATAGCGGGCCACACAGATACGCAGTATTTT.

In its sample, this clone was seen once. V gene TRBV7-2 combines with J gene TRBJ1-1; TRBD1 agrees at 9 bases. V shed 5 bases, J shed 5 bases, and the junction held 9 bases outside the gene matches. This CDR3 contains 15 residues. In germline, CDR1 is SGHTA, CDR2 FQGNSA. The CDR3: CASSLRQGGGTEAFF. The CDR3, as DNA: TGTGCCAGCAGCCTTAGACAGGGGGGTGGTACTGAAGCTTTCTTT.